This TCR beta chain is from a study of siplizumab effects on memory and regulatory T cells. This CDR3 has 15 amino acids. V dropped 1 base and J dropped 4 bases, with 13 bases sitting between them. CDR1 LNHNV and CDR2 YYDKDF come from the germline V gene (reference sequence). Measured with immunoSEQ multiplex PCR; TCRdb has only the in-frame clones, and not every one. The sample carries some 100,000 clones, less than 95% recorded once. The source is a human donor in good health. The sequenced sample was non-Treg CD4+ T cells sorted from blood. The J gene is TRBJ1-2, the V gene TRBV15; D is possibly TRBD1 (5 bases). DNA of the CDR3: TGTGCCACCAGCAGAGGCCAGGGAGGTACCTATGGCTACACCTTC. Its protein is CATSRGQGGTYGYTF.